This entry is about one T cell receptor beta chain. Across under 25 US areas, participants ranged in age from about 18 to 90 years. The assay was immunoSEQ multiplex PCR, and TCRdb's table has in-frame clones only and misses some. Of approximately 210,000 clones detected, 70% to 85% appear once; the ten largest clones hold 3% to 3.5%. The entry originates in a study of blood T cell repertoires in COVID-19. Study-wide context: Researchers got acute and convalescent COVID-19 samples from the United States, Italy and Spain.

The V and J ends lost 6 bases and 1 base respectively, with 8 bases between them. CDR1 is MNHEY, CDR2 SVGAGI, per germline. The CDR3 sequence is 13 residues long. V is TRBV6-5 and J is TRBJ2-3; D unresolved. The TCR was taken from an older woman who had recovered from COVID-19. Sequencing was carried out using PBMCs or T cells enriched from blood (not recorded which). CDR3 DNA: TGTGCCAGCAGGAAGACTGGCACAGATACGCAGTATTTT. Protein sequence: CASRKTGTDTQYF.